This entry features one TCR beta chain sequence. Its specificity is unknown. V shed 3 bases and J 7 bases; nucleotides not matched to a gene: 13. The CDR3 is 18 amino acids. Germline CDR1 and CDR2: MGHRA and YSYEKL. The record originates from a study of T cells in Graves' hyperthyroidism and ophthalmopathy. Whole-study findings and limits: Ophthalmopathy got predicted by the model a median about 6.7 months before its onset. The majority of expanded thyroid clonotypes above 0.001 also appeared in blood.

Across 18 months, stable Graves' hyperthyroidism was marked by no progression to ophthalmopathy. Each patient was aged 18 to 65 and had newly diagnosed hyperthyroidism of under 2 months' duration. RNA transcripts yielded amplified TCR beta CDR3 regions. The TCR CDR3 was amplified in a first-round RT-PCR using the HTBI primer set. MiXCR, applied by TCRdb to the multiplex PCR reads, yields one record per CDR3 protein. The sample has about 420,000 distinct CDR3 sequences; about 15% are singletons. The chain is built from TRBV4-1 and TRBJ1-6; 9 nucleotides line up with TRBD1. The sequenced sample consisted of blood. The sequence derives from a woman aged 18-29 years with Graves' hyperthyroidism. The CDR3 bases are TGCGCCAGCAGCCAGGTCGGGACAGGGCTTTTGGTAAATTCACCCCTCCACTTT. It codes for CASSQVGTGLLVNSPLHF.